These T cell receptor beta chains were read from a single sample in a study of cytomegalovirus exposure and HLA in healthy donors. Clones were sequenced by immunoSEQ multiplex PCR, and TCRdb holds only the in-frame ones, with some missing. Of some 140,000 clones in the sample, 85% to 90% were seen once. The sequencing sample was made of PBMCs. The receptors were gathered from a woman aged 25 to 39 in good health and CMV-seropositive. The CDR3 runs from the conserved cysteine through the conserved F or W. D genes are given only for firm matches. Clone size is not always given. Where it is, it says once, few, many or a class for expanded clones.

j_call	clone_size	cdr3_length	v_call	d_call	cdr3_nt	cdr3_aa
TRBJ1-4	once	16	TRBV7-2	TRBD1	TGTGCCAGCAGCTTCCGAGGGGGCTCTACTAATGAAAAACTGTTTTTT	CASSFRGGSTNEKLFF
TRBJ1-1	.	14	TRBV14	.	TGTGCCAGCAGCCAAGGCAGGCTCAACACTGAAGCTTTCTTT	CASSQGRLNTEAFF
TRBJ2-3	.	16	TRBV11-2	TRBD2	TGTGCCAGCAGCCCCCGACTAGCGGCTAGCACAGATACGCAGTATTTT	CASSPRLAASTDTQYF
TRBJ2-7	.	16	TRBV5-6	.	TGTGCCAGCAGCTTGTCCCTTCCGGGACAACCGTACGAGCAGTACTTC	CASSLSLPGQPYEQYF
TRBJ2-7	.	14	TRBV5-1	TRBD1	TGCGCCAGCAGCTTGGGACAGGGGGCCTTCGAGCAGTACTTC	CASSLGQGAFEQYF
TRBJ2-7	.	16	TRBV7-9	.	TGTGCCAGCAGCCCCAAGTGGGGCGGCAGCTCCTACGAGCAGTACTTC	CASSPKWGGSSYEQYF
TRBJ2-3	.	15	TRBV11-3	TRBD2	TGTGCCAGCAGCCTAAGCGGGGGCCGGGAAGATACGCAGTATTTT	CASSLSGGREDTQYF
TRBJ2-5	.	16	TRBV25-1	TRBD2	TGTGCCAGCAGTGAATTAGGACTAGCGGAAGGAGAGACCCAGTACTTC	CASSELGLAEGETQYF
TRBJ1-4	.	15	TRBV28	TRBD1	TGTGCCAGCAGGGGGGACAGGGGGTTTGGTGAAAAACTGTTTTTT	CASRGDRGFGEKLFF
TRBJ1-1	.	13	TRBV2	TRBD1	TGTGCCAGCTCAAGACAGGGTTACACTGAAGCTTTCTTT	CASSRQGYTEAFF
TRBJ2-7	.	13	TRBV2	.	TGTGCCAGCAGCGCTGACAGGTACCACGAGCAGTACTTC	CASSADRYHEQYF
TRBJ2-5	.	15	TRBV18	TRBD2	TGTGCCAGCTCACCACCGGGGTCGGGAGGTGAGACCCAGTACTTC	CASSPPGSGGETQYF
TRBJ1-5	few	14	TRBV2	.	TGTGCCAGCAGTGGAACGGGGTCCGTTCAGCCCCAGCATTTT	CASSGTGSVQPQHF
TRBJ1-5	.	16	TRBV5-1	.	TGCGCCAGCAGCTTAGGGGGACTAACGGACAATCAGCCCCAGCATTTT	CASSLGGLTDNQPQHF
TRBJ2-1	.	15	TRBV29-1	TRBD2	TGCAGCGTTGAGGGTATTCCTAGCGGCTACAATGAGCAGTTCTTC	CSVEGIPSGYNEQFF
TRBJ2-5	.	15	TRBV6-6	TRBD2	TGTGCCAGCAGTTACGCAGCGGGGGACCAAGAGACCCAGTACTTC	CASSYAAGDQETQYF
TRBJ2-1	.	15	TRBV6-5	TRBD2	TGTGCCAGCAGTTACGGACTAGCGGGAGGTCAGGGGCAGTTCTTC	CASSYGLAGGQGQFF
TRBJ2-5	.	15	TRBV28	.	TGTGCCAGCAGGACGGAGGACCATCTCCTAGAGACCCAGTACTTC	CASRTEDHLLETQYF
TRBJ1-2	.	14	TRBV11-2	.	TGTGCCAGCAGCTTAGATCGGTCAGGCCATGGCTACACCTTC	CASSLDRSGHGYTF
TRBJ2-3	.	13	TRBV27	.	TGTGCCAGCAGTTTGAGGGGCACAGATACGCAGTATTTT	CASSLRGTDTQYF
TRBJ2-7	.	12	TRBV28	.	TGTGCCAGCACTTCACAGACCTACGAGCAGTACTTC	CASTSQTYEQYF
TRBJ2-7	.	17	TRBV4-1	TRBD1	TGCGCCAGCAGCCAAGTGGTATCGACAGGGACATCCTACGAGCAGTACTTC	CASSQVVSTGTSYEQYF
TRBJ2-7	few	12	TRBV28	.	TGTGCCAGCAGTTCCGGGCTTCGGACTCCGTACTTC	CASSSGLRTPYF
TRBJ2-5	.	16	TRBV19	TRBD1	TGTGCCAGTAGTATCCAGGGAACAGGGGCGCAAGAGACCCAGTACTTC	CASSIQGTGAQETQYF
TRBJ2-2	.	15	TRBV6-5	TRBD2	TGTGCCAGCAGTTACCGTGGGAGGGCCTTCGGGGAGCTGTTTTTT	CASSYRGRAFGELFF
TRBJ2-5	.	14	TRBV5-4	TRBD1	TGTGCCAGCAGCATCGGGACAGGGGGGGAGACCCAGTACTTC	CASSIGTGGETQYF
TRBJ2-1	.	17	TRBV5-1	TRBD2	TGCGCCAGCAGCTTAGTTAGCGGGACCTATAGATACAATGAGCAGTTCTTC	CASSLVSGTYRYNEQFF
TRBJ2-1	.	15	TRBV6-1	.	TGTGCCAGCAGTCCCCAACTAAGCTCCTACAATGAGCAGTTCTTC	CASSPQLSSYNEQFF
TRBJ2-7	.	14	TRBV28	TRBD2	TGTGCCAGCAGTTTAGGGACTAGTACCTACGAGCAGTACTTC	CASSLGTSTYEQYF
TRBJ2-2	few	11	TRBV2	.	TGTGCCAGCAGTACCAGAGGGGAGCTGTTTTTT	CASSTRGELFF
TRBJ2-7	.	13	TRBV5-8	.	TGTGCCAGCAGCCCCCGCGGTGCCTACGAGCAGTACTTC	CASSPRGAYEQYF
TRBJ1-3	.	18	TRBV9	.	TGTGCCAGCAGCCCTAGGGGATTGGACAGCCCCTCTGGAAACACCATATATTTT	CASSPRGLDSPSGNTIYF
TRBJ2-7	.	15	TRBV5-1	TRBD2	TGCGCCAGCAGCGACCATGGCGGGGGGGCCCGCGAGCAGTACTTC	CASSDHGGGAREQYF
TRBJ2-2	.	19	TRBV19	.	TGTGCCAGCCAGAATTCAGTGTTTAAGAACCCGAAGAACACCGGGGAGCTGTTTTTT	CASQNSVFKNPKNTGELFF
TRBJ1-2	once	15	TRBV28	TRBD1	TGTGCCAGCGGAGGACAGGGGATCAGTAACTATGGCTACACCTTC	CASGGQGISNYGYTF
TRBJ2-1	.	15	TRBV29-1	.	TGCAGCGTTGGATTCTCCTCCAGCTCCTACAATGAGCAGTTCTTC	CSVGFSSSSYNEQFF
TRBJ2-2	few	16	TRBV27	.	TGTGCCAGCACCGAACTCAGGGGTGGCGACACCGGGGAGCTGTTTTTT	CASTELRGGDTGELFF
TRBJ2-7	.	14	TRBV7-2	TRBD1	TGTGCCAGCAGCCCGCGACAGGGGGCGAACGAGCAGTACTTC	CASSPRQGANEQYF
TRBJ1-1	.	16	TRBV5-1	.	TGCGCCAGCAGCTTGATCCCAGGCCTCATGAACACTGAAGCTTTCTTT	CASSLIPGLMNTEAFF
TRBJ1-2	.	13	TRBV2	TRBD1	TGTGCCAGCAGTGCGGGACAGGGGTATGGCTACACCTTC	CASSAGQGYGYTF
TRBJ2-7	.	15	TRBV6-5	TRBD1	TGTGCCAGCAGTCCGGCCGGGACAGGGGGATACGAGCAGTACTTC	CASSPAGTGGYEQYF
TRBJ2-7	.	15	TRBV6-5	TRBD2	TGTGCCAGCAGTTACTACGGGGGGGCGCCCTACGAGCAGTACTTC	CASSYYGGAPYEQYF
TRBJ1-1	.	14	TRBV6-5	.	TGTGCCAGCAGACTTGACCCGGGGGGCACTGAAGCTTTCTTT	CASRLDPGGTEAFF
TRBJ2-7	.	17	TRBV28	.	TGTGCCAGCGATTGCACTCTACAGGGACCTGGGGCCTACGAGCAGTACTTC	CASDCTLQGPGAYEQYF
TRBJ2-7	.	15	TRBV14	.	TGTGCCAGCAGCCAAGAGGTTTCGGGGGGCGGCGAGCAGTACTTC	CASSQEVSGGGEQYF
TRBJ2-2	.	16	TRBV5-6	TRBD2	TGTGCCAGCAGCTTGGGACTAGCGGCCAACACCGGGGAGCTGTTTTTT	CASSLGLAANTGELFF
TRBJ2-5	.	17	TRBV10-2	TRBD2	TGCGCCAGCAGTGAAGAGACTAGCGGGGGGCTAGAAGAGACCCAGTACTTC	CASSEETSGGLEETQYF